Detailed here is one TCR beta chain. Its antigen is still unknown. UMI-labeled TRB cDNA libraries were prepared by 5' RACE. TCRdb re-called the 5' RACE reads and shows each CDR3 protein once, DNA omitted. The sample totals about 98,000 distinct CDR3 sequences. The data were obtained in a study of CXCR3-negative and CXCR3-positive naive CD8 T cells. Study-wide context: Across all libraries, TRB reads numbered some 140 million, with about 1.5 +/- 0.3 million in each library.

Naive CD8+ T lymphocytes were specified as CD45RO-CCR7+CD27+CD95-. Germline CDR1 reads SQVTM; CDR2 reads ANQGSEA. The CDR3 extends over 13 amino acids. Study-wide points: When CXCR3-positive naive cells were set against CXCR3-negative naive cells, the former had more hydrophobic TRB CDR3s.

The chain couples TRBV29-1 to TRBJ2-7; TCRdb outputs TRBD1, but without DNA this stays unchecked. Specimen: naive CXCR3+ CD8+ T cells from blood. The subset was: CD45RO-CCR7+CD27+CD95- naive CD8+ T cells expressing CXCR3 (TNR3+). This receptor was identified in a human donor in good health. Some clones in this sample may be carry-over from other donors' samples. This chain's CDR3 is CSVVPGDENEQYF.